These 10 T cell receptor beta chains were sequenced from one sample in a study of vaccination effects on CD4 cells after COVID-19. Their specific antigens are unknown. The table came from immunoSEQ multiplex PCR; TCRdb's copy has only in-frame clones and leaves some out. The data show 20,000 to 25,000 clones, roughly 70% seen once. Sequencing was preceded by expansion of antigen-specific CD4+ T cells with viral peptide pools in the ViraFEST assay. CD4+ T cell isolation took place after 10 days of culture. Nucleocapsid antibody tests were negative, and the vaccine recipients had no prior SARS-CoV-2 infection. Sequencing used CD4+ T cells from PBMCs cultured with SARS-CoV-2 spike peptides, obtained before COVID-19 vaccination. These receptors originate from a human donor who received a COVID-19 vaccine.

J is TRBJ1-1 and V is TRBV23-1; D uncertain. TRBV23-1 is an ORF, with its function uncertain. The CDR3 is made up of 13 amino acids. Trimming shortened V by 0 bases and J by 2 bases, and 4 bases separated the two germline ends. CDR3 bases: TGCGCCAGCAGTCAATCGACCAACACTGAAGCTTTCTTT. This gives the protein CASSQSTNTEAFF.

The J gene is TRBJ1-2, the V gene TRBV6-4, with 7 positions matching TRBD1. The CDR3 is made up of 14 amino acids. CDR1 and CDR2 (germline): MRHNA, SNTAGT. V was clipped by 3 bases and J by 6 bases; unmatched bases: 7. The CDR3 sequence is CASSDTGQDHGYTF. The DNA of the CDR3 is TGTGCCAGCAGTGATACCGGACAGGATCATGGCTACACCTTC.

This CDR3 reads CASSPIGLEGYNEQFF. CDR3 in DNA: TGTGCCAGCAGCCCTATAGGACTAGAGGGCTACAATGAGCAGTTCTTC. The rearrangement uses TRBV3-1 (or the pseudogene TRBV3-2) and TRBJ2-1; 7 bases fit TRBD2. Germline V gene lookup returns CDR1 LGHDT and CDR2 YNNKEL (reference sequence). This CDR3 region has 16 residues. The V segment lost 4 bases and the J segment 3 bases; nucleotides outside the gene matches: 9.

CDR3 coding DNA: TGCGCCAGCAGCTCGACAAGCGGTGCGAATTCACCCCTCCACTTT. Amino acids: CASSSTSGANSPLHF. The rearrangement joins TRBV5-1 to TRBJ1-6; D remains ambiguous. V gave up 3 bases and J gave up 7 bases, with 14 bases separating them. The CDR3 covers 15 residues. Germline loops: CDR1 SGHRS, CDR2 YFSETQ.

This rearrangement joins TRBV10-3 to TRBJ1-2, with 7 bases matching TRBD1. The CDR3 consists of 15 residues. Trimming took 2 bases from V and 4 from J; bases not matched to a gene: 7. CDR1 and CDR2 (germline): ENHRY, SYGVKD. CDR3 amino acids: CAISELAGGIYGYTF. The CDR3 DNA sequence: TGTGCCATCAGTGAGCTTGCAGGGGGTATCTATGGCTACACCTTC.

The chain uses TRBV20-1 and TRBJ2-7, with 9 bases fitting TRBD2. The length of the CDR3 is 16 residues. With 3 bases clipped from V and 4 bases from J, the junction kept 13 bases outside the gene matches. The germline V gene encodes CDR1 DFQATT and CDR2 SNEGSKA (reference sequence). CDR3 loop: CSASAYGGGGVYEQYF. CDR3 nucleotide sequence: TGCAGTGCTAGTGCGTATGGAGGCGGGGGGGTATACGAGCAGTACTTC.

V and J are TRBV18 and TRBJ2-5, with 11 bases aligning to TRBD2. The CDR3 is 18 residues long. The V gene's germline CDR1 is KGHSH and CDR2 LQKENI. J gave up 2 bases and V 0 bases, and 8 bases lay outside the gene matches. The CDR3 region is CASSPPLLAGGPQETQYF. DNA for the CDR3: TGTGCCAGCTCACCACCGTTATTAGCGGGAGGGCCTCAAGAGACCCAGTACTTC.

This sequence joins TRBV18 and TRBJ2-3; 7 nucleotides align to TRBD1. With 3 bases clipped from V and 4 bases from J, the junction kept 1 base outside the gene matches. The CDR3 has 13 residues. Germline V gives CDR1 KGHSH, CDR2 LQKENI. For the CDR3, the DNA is TGTGCCAGCTCACCCGGACAGGCAGATACGCAGTATTTT. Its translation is CASSPGQADTQYF.

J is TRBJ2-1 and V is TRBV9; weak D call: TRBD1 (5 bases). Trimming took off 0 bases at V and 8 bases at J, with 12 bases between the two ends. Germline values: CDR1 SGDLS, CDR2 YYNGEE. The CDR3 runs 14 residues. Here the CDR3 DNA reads TGTGCCAGCAGCGTAGGGACGATAGGGGATGAGCAGTTCTTC. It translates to CASSVGTIGDEQFF.

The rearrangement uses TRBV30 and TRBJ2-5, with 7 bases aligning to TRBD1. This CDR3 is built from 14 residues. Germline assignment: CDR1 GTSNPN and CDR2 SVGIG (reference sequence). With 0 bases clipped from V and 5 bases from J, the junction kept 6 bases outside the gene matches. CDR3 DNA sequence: TGTGCCTGGAGTGTACTAGGGGGCCGGGAGACCCAGTACTTC. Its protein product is CAWSVLGGRETQYF.